This entry features one T cell receptor (beta chain) sequence. Measured with immunoSEQ multiplex PCR; TCRdb has only the in-frame clones, and not every one. This sample carries 850,000 to 1,200,000 clones, approximately 76% of them seen once, and the ten largest clones take around 1.5%. The sample comes from a study of shared clonotypes between healthy human individuals. Looked up from germline, CDR1 is MNHNY and CDR2 is SVGAGI (reference sequence). V was trimmed by 4 bases and J by 0 bases, leaving 12 bases between them. The CDR3 extends over 16 amino acids. This TCR derives from a man between 18 and 35 years old in good health. The rearrangement links TRBV6-6 to TRBJ2-2, with D unresolved. The sample consisted of memory CD4+ T cells sorted from blood. This sample's subset: CD45RA-negative fraction. CDR3 residues: CASSFTDFANTGELFF. The CDR3 region has the DNA TGTGCCAGCAGTTTTACAGATTTTGCGAACACCGGGGAGCTGTTTTTT.